This paragraph covers one T cell receptor (beta chain) sequence. The CDR3 contains 16 residues. Germline CDR1 reads MGHRA; CDR2 reads YSYEKL. Trimming removed 3 bases at V and 2 bases at J, with 16 bases between. The record originates from a study of glioma-infiltrating T cells. Amplification of TCR alpha and beta CDR3 regions from RNA used iRepertoire nested multiplex PCR. TCRdb processed the multiplex PCR reads anew with MiXCR; each CDR3 protein has one entry. The sample carries some 150,000 distinct CDR3 sequences, about two fifths recorded once. The rearrangement joins TRBV4-1 to TRBJ1-2; perhaps TRBD1 as D (6 bases). Sequencing used glioma tissue, nonneoplastic brain tissue, or PBMCs (not recorded which). This TCR was sampled from a human donor with low-grade glioma or glioblastoma, undergoing nonglioma brain surgery, or in good health (not recorded which). The CDR3 loop is CASSHRTVTANYGYTF. For the CDR3, the DNA is TGCGCCAGCAGCCATCGGACAGTCACGGCGAACTATGGCTACACCTTC.